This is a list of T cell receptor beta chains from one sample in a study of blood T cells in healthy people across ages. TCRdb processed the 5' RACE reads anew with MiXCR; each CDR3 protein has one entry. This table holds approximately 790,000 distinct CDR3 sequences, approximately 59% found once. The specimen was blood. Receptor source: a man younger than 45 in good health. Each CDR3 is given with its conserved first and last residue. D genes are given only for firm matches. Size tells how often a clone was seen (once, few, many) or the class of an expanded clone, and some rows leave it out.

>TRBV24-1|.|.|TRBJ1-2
CATSDLWGIYGYTF
TGTGCCACCAGTGATTTATGGGGTATCTATGGCTACACCTTC
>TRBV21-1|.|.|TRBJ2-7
CATHSGWYEQYF
TGTGCCACCCACTCGGGCTGGTACGAGCAGTACTTC
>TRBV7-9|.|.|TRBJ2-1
CASSLGSLGGRLYNEQFF
TGTGCCAGCAGCTTAGGGTCTCTCGGGGGCCGCCTCTACAATGAGCAGTTCTTC
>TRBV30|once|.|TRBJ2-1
CAWIRGQPSYNEQFF
TGTGCCTGGATCCGAGGGCAGCCAAGCTACAATGAGCAGTTCTTC
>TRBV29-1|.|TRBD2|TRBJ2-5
CSVGLAGGQETQYF
TGCAGCGTTGGACTAGCGGGGGGCCAAGAGACCCAGTACTTC
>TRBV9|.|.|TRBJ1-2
CASSNGGAEGYTF
TGTGCCAGCAGCAACGGTGGGGCGGAAGGCTACACCTTC
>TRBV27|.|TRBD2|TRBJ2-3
CASSLTQSRTSYTQYF
TGTGCCAGCAGTTTAACCCAAAGCCGGACTAGCTATACGCAGTATTTT
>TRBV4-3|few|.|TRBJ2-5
CASSQAGLETQYF
TGCGCCAGCAGCCAAGCTGGTCTGGAGACCCAGTACTTC
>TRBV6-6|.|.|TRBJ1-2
CASSYSLGGGYGYTF
TGTGCCAGCAGTTACTCCCTCGGGGGAGGCTATGGCTACACCTTC
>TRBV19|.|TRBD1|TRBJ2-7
CASSIQTGGESEQYF
TGTGCCAGTAGTATCCAGACAGGGGGCGAAAGCGAGCAGTACTTC
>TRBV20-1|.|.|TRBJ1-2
CSARGGSGNYGYTF
TGCAGTGCTAGAGGGGGCTCAGGGAACTATGGCTACACCTTC